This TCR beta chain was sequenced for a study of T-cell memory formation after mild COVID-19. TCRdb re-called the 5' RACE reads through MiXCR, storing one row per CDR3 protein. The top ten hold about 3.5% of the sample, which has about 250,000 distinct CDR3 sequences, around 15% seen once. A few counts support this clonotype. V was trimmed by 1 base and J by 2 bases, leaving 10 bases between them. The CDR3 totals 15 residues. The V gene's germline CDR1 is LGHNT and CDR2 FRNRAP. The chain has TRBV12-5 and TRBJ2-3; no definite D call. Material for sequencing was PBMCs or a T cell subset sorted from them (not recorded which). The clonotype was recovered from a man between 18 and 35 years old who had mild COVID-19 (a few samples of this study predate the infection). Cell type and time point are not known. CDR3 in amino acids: CASGLGVSYTDTQYF. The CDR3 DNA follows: TGTGCTAGTGGTTTGGGGGTTTCCTACACAGATACGCAGTATTTT.